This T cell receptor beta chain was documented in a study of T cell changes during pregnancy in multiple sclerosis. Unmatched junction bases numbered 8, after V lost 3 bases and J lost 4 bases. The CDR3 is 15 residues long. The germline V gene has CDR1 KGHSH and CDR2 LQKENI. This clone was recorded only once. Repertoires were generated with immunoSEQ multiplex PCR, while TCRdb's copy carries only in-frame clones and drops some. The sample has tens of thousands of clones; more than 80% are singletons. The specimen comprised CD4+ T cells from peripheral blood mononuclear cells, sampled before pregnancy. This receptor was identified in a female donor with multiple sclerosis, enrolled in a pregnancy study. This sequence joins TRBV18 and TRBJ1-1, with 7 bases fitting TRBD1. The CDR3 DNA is TGTGCCAGCTCACCCGGGAGACAGGGCTCCACTGAAGCTTTCTTT. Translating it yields CASSPGRQGSTEAFF.